The clone carrying this T cell receptor (beta chain) was observed a handful of times. Repertoires were generated with immunoSEQ multiplex PCR, while TCRdb's copy carries only in-frame clones and drops some. The table has about 220,000 clones, about 91% seen once. Germline CDR1 and CDR2: LNHDA and SQIVND (reference sequence). CDR3 length equals 13 residues. Trimming took off 6 bases at V and 6 bases at J, with 11 bases between the two ends. The data are from a study of cytomegalovirus exposure and HLA in healthy donors. The TCR was taken from a young woman in good health and CMV-seronegative. The material sequenced was PBMCs. V is TRBV19 and J is TRBJ2-2, with D perhaps matching TRBD2 (7 bases). The CDR3 here is CASSPGGPGELFF. The CDR3 DNA sequence: TGTGCCAGTAGCCCCGGGGGGCCCGGGGAGCTGTTTTTT.